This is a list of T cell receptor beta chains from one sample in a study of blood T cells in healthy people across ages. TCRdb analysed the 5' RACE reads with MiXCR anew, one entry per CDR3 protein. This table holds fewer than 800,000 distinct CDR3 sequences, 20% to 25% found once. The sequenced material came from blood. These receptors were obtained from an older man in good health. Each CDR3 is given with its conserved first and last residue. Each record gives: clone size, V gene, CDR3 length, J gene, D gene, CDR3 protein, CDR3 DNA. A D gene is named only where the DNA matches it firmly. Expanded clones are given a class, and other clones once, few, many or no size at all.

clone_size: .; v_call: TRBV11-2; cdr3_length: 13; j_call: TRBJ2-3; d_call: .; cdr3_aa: CASSLDLEDTQYF; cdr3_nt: TGTGCCAGCAGCTTAGATCTAGAAGATACGCAGTATTTT
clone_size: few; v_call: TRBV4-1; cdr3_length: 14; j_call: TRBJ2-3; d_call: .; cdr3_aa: CASSQDESTDTQYF; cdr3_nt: TGCGCCAGCAGCCAAGATGAGTCCACAGATACGCAGTATTTT
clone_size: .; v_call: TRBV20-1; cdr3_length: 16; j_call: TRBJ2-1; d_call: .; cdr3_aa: CSASGMGPRRYNEQFF; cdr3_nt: TGCAGTGCTAGCGGTATGGGACCCAGAAGATACAATGAGCAGTTCTTC
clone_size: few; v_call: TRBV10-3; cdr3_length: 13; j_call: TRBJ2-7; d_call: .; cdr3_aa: CAISELGFYEQYF; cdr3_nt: TGTGCCATCAGTGAGCTTGGTTTCTACGAGCAGTACTTC
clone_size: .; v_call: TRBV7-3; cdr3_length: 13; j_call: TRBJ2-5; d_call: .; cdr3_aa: CASSWDPQETQYF; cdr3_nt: TGTGCCAGCAGCTGGGACCCACAAGAGACCCAGTACTTC
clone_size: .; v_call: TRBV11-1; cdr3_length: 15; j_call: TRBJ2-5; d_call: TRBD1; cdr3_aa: CASSLARDRGETQYF; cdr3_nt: TGTGCCAGCAGCTTAGCGAGGGACAGGGGAGAGACCCAGTACTTC
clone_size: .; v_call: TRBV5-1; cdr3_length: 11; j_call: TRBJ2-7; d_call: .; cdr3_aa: CASSGQYEQYF; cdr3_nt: TGCGCCAGCAGCGGTCAGTACGAGCAGTACTTC
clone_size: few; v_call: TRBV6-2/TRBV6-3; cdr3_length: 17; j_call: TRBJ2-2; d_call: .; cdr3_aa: CASSYPPGTASTGELFF; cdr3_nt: TGTGCCAGCAGTTACCCTCCGGGTACGGCGAGCACCGGGGAGCTGTTTTTT
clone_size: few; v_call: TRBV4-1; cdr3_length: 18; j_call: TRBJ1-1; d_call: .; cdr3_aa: CASSQDLMAGIMNTEAFF; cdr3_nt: TGCGCCAGCAGCCAAGACCTTATGGCAGGGATCATGAACACTGAAGCTTTCTTT
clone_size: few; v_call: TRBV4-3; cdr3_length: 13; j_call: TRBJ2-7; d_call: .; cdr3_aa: CASSQEGANEQYF; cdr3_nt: TGCGCCAGCAGCCAAGAAGGGGCGAACGAGCAGTACTTC
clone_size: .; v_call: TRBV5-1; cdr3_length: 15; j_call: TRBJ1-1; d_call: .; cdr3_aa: CASSLAGVGNTEAFF; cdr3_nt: TGCGCCAGCAGCTTGGCGGGGGTGGGGAACACTGAAGCTTTCTTT
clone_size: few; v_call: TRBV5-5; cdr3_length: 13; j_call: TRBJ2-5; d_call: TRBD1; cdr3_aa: CASSSQTGTGEFF; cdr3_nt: TGTGCCAGCAGCTCGCAAACCGGGACAGGGGAGTTCTTC
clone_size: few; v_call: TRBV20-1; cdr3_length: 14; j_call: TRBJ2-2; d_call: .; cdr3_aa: CSARDVGETGELFF; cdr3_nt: TGCAGTGCTAGAGATGTCGGGGAGACCGGGGAGCTGTTTTTT
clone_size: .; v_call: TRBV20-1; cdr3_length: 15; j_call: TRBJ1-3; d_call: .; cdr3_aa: CSAISGTNSGNTIYF; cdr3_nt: TGCAGTGCTATTTCCGGGACGAACTCTGGAAACACCATATATTTT
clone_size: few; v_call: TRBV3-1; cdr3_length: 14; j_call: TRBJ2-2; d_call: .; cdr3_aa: CASSQAAMGGELFF; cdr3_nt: TGTGCCAGCAGCCAGGCCGCTATGGGCGGGGAGCTGTTTTTT
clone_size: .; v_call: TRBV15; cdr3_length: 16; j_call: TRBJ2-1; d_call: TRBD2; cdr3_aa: CATSRGASGSYNEQFF; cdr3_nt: TGTGCCACCAGCAGGGGGGCTAGCGGGAGTTATAATGAGCAGTTCTTC
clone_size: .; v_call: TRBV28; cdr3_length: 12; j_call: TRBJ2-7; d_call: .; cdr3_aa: CASSQTSAEQYF; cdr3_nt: TGTGCCAGCAGTCAAACAAGCGCCGAGCAGTACTTC
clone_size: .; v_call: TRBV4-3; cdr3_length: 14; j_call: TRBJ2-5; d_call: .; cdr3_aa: CASSRGTFQETQYF; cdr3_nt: TGCGCCAGCAGCCGTGGGACATTTCAAGAGACCCAGTACTTC
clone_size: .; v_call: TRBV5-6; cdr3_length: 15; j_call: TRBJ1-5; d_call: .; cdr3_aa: CASSRTTGSNQPQHF; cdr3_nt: TGTGCCAGCAGCAGAACTACAGGGAGCAATCAGCCCCAGCATTTT
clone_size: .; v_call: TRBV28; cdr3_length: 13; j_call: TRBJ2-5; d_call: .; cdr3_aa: CAGSLSGGETQYF; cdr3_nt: TGTGCCGGCAGTCTGAGTGGAGGGGAGACCCAGTACTTC
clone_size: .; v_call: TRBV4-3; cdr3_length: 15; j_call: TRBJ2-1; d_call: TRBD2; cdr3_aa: CASSRGLAGTGEQFF; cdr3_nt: TGCGCCAGCAGCCGGGGACTAGCGGGCACAGGTGAGCAGTTCTTC
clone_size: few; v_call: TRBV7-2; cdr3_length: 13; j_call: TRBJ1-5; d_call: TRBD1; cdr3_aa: CASSYRGDQPQHF; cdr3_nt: TGTGCCAGCAGTTACAGGGGTGATCAGCCCCAGCATTTT
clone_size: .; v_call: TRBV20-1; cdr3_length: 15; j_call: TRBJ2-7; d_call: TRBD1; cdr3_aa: CSARAGTGGVYEQYF; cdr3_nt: TGCAGTGCAAGGGCCGGGACAGGGGGCGTCTACGAGCAGTACTTC
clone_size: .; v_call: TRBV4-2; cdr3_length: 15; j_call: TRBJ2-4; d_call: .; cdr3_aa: CASSQEVTPKNIQYF; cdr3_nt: TGTGCCAGCAGCCAAGAGGTGACACCCAAAAACATTCAGTACTTC
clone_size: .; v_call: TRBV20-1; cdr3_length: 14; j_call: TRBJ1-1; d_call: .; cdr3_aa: CSASGGEMNTEAFF; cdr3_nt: TGCAGTGCTAGCGGGGGGGAGATGAACACTGAAGCTTTCTTT
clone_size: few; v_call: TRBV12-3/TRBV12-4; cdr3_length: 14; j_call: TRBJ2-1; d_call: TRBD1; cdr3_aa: CASSSGTGGRAEFF; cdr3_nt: TGTGCCAGCAGTTCCGGTACAGGGGGCAGGGCGGAGTTCTTC
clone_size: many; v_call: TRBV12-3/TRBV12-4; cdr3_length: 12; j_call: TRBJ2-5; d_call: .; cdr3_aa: CASKESVGAQYF; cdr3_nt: TGTGCCAGCAAGGAGAGTGTTGGTGCCCAGTACTTC
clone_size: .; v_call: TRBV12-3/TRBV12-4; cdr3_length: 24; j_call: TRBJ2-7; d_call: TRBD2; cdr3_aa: CASSSHWAVRSGTSGRASNYEQYF; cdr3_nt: TGTGCCAGCAGTTCTCACTGGGCGGTCCGATCAGGGACTAGCGGGAGGGCCTCTAACTACGAGCAGTACTTC
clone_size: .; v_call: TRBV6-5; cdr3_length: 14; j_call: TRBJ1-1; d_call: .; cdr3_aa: CASSYGGSGQKAFF; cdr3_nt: TGTGCCAGCAGTTACGGGGGCAGCGGCCAAAAAGCTTTCTTT
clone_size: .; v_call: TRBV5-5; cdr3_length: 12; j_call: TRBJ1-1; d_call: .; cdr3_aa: CANSLEQSEAFF; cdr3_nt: TGTGCCAACAGCTTGGAACAGTCTGAAGCTTTCTTT
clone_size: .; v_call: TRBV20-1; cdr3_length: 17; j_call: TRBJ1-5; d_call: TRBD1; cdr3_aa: CSPRDDRGRGGNQPQHF; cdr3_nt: TGCAGTCCTAGGGATGACAGGGGGCGCGGTGGGAATCAGCCCCAGCATTTT
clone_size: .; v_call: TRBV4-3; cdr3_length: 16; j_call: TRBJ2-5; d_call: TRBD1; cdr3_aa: CASSQNAGTGNNEQLF; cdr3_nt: TGCGCCAGCAGCCAAAACGCCGGGACAGGCAACAATGAGCAGCTCTTC
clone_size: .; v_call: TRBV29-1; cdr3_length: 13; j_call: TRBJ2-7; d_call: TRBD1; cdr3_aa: CSARRTGDYEQYF; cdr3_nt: TGCAGCGCCCGTCGGACAGGGGACTACGAGCAGTACTTC
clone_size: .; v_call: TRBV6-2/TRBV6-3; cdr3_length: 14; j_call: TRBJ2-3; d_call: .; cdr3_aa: CASSYAGSPDTQYF; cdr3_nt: TGTGCCAGCAGTTACGCGGGATCCCCTGATACGCAGTATTTT
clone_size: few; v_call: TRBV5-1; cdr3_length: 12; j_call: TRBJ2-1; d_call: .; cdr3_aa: CTSSLVNNEQFF; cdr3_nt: TGCACCAGCAGCTTGGTAAATAATGAGCAGTTCTTC
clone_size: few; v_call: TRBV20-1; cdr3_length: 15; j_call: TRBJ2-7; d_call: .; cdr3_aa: CSARGRFAGSNEQYF; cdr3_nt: TGCAGTGCTAGAGGTCGTTTTGCAGGGTCTAACGAGCAGTACTTC
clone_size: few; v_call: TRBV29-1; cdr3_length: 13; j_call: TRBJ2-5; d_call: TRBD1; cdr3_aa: CSGLTGAQETQYF; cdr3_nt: TGCAGCGGACTCACAGGGGCGCAAGAGACCCAGTACTTC
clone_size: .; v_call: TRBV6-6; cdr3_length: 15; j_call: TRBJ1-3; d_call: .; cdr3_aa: CASSYSGSDGNTIYF; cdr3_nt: TGTGCCAGCAGTTACTCGGGCTCGGATGGAAACACCATATATTTT
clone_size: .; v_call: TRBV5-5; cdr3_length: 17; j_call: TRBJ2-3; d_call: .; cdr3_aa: CASSLSVGGPSTDTQYF; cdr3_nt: TGTGCCAGCAGCTTGAGTGTCGGCGGACCTAGCACAGATACGCAGTATTTT
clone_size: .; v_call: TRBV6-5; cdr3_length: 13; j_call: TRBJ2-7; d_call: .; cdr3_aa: CASTSSVAYEQYF; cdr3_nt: TGTGCCAGCACTTCCTCGGTAGCCTACGAGCAGTACTTC
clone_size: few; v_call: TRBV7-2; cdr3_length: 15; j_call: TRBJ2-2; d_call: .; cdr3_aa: CASSLVGGPTGELFF; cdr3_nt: TGTGCCAGCAGCTTAGTAGGGGGGCCCACCGGGGAGCTGTTTTTT
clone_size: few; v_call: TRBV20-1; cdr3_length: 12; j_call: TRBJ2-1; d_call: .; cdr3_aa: CSAHTGRNEQFF; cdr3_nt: TGCAGTGCACACACAGGGAGGAATGAGCAGTTCTTC
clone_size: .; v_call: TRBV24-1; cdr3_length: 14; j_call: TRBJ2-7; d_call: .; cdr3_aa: CATSDNSNSYEQYF; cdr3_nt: TGTGCCACCAGTGACAACAGCAATTCCTACGAGCAGTACTTC
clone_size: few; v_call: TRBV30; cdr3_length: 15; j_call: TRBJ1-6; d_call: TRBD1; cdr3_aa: CAWRGTDRAGSPLHF; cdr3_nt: TGTGCCTGGAGGGGAACCGACAGGGCCGGATCACCCCTCCACTTT
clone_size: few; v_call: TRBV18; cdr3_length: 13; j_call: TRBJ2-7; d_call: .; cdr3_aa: CASSPGREREQYF; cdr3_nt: TGTGCCAGCTCACCGGGCAGGGAACGCGAGCAGTACTTC
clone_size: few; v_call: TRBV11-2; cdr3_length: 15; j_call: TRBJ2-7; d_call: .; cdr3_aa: CASSFSGTPNYEQYF; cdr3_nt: TGTGCCAGCAGTTTCTCCGGGACTCCAAACTACGAGCAGTACTTC